The sequence of this T cell receptor beta chain was determined in a study of T cell repertoires in cytomegalovirus infection. Study-wide background: TCR beta signatures that were public indicated CMV infection and matching HLA type.

From the reads, TCRdb called clonotypes with MiXCR, one entry per CDR3 protein. The data contain 200,000 to 300,000 distinct CDR3 sequences, roughly 13% of them singletons. The V end lost 7 bases, the J end lost 5 bases, and 11 bases lay between the germline ends. CDR3 size: 12 residues. CDR1 is SQVTM, CDR2 ANQGSEA, per germline. The chain combines TRBV29-1 with TRBJ2-2; a possible D gene is TRBD1 (5 bases). The source material was PBMCs. The clonotype was recovered from a human donor in good health (CMV status not recorded). Some clones in this sample may be carry-over from other donors' samples. Written as DNA, the CDR3 is TGCAGCGCATGGGCAGGGACCGGGGAGCTGTTTTTT. The encoded protein is CSAWAGTGELFF.